These 19 T cell receptor beta chains share one sample of origin, sequenced in a study of T cell repertoires in cytomegalovirus infection. MiXCR was run by TCRdb on the reads, yielding one entry per CDR3 protein. The repertoire holds about 830,000 distinct CDR3 sequences, with about 33% as singletons. For these TCRs, the target antigens are not known. The sequencing used cultured CD8+ T cells from PBMCs, collected from culture after CMV antigen stimulation. The origin of the receptors is a human donor in good health (CMV status not recorded). Some clones in this sample may be carry-over from other donors' samples.

This chain connects TRBV7-6 to TRBJ1-1; D gene unclear. The germline gives CDR1 SGHVS, CDR2 FNYEAQ. V lost 6 bases to trimming and J lost 0 bases, with 8 bases between them. The CDR3 loop spans 13 amino acids. The CDR3 spells CASRGNLNTEAFF. The CDR3 nucleotides read TGTGCCAGCAGAGGGAACCTGAACACTGAAGCTTTCTTT.

A few counts support this clonotype. The chain combines TRBV28 with TRBJ1-5, with D maybe TRBD1 (6 bases). This CDR3 spans 13 amino acids. Germline loops: CDR1 MDHEN, CDR2 SYDVKM. V was shortened by 7 bases and J by 8 bases, with 15 bases between the two germline ends. The chain's CDR3 is CASTLRGVEPQHF. The CDR3, as DNA: TGTGCCAGCACTCTGAGGGGGGTGGAGCCCCAGCATTTT.

The J gene is TRBJ2-5, the V gene TRBV15; tentatively, D is TRBD2 (7 bases). Germline CDR1 reads LNHNV; CDR2 reads YYDKDF (reference sequence). The V end was cut by 0 bases, the J end by 5 bases, with 13 bases between. CDR3 length equals 15 residues. CDR3 sequence (DNA): TGTGCCACCAGCAGAGATAAAGGGGGGGCGGAGACCCAGTACTTC. Amino acid sequence: CATSRDKGGAETQYF.

This clonotype was picked up a small number of times. V is TRBV29-1 and J is TRBJ1-2, with a weak D call TRBD1 (6 bases). Per the germline V gene, CDR1 is SQVTM and CDR2 is ANQGSEA. Trimming took off 3 bases at V and 4 bases at J, with 18 bases between the two ends. CDR3 length: 15 residues. Written as DNA, the CDR3 is TGCAGCGTTGACGGCGAGCGGGGGGCCAGCTATGGCTACACCTTC. Protein: CSVDGERGASYGYTF.

This clonotype has ten or more counts. This rearrangement joins TRBV28 to TRBJ2-3; D might be TRBD2 (6 bases). The V gene's germline CDR1 is MDHEN and CDR2 SYDVKM. The CDR3 runs 14 residues. With 6 bases removed from V and 0 bases from J, the gap between germline ends came to 10 bases. Here the CDR3 DNA reads TGTGCCAGCAGCCCCGGGACTAGCACAGATACGCAGTATTTT. This translates into CASSPGTSTDTQYF.

V gene TRBV10-3 combines with J gene TRBJ1-1, with 10 bases that match TRBD1. The CDR3 covers 16 residues. Germline V gene lookup returns CDR1 ENHRY and CDR2 SYGVKD. The trim removed 4 bases at V and 4 bases at J, leaving 9 bases unmatched. CDR3 sequence: CAISVSGDRGPTEAFF. The CDR3 coding sequence is TGTGCCATCAGTGTCTCCGGGGACAGGGGACCCACTGAAGCTTTCTTT.

This clonotype was seen once. V usage is TRBV20-1 and J usage is TRBJ1-3; a possible D gene is TRBD1 (6 bases). From germline, CDR1 is DFQATT and CDR2 SNEGSKA (reference sequence). The CDR3 covers 14 residues. V was clipped by 6 bases and J by 0 bases, with 12 bases between them. The CDR3 coding sequence is TGCAGTGCATTAGGGACAAACTCTGGAAACACCATATATTTT. Translated: CSALGTNSGNTIYF.

This clonotype was detected a few times. This rearrangement joins TRBV9 to TRBJ2-1; D may be TRBD1 (6 bases). Trimming stripped 2 bases from V and 12 bases from J, with 12 bases between. Germline V gene data show CDR1 as SGDLS and CDR2 as YYNGEE. CDR3 length equals 12 residues. In nucleotides, the CDR3 is TGTGCCAGCAGCGTTAACCAAGGGGGGCAGTTCTTC. Translation gives CASSVNQGGQFF.

Concerning this clonotype itself: Likely a read error: the CDR3 ends without its conserved phenylalanine or tryptophan. The chain has TRBV7-2 and TRBJ1-1; maybe TRBD1 (5 bases). The ends were cut back, 5 bases at V and 2 bases at J, with 12 bases in the middle. CDR3 length equals 14 residues. Germline CDR1 reads SGHTA; CDR2 reads FQGNSA. The DNA for the CDR3 is TGTGCCAGCAGCCCTAGGGGACTCAACACTGAAGCTTTCCTT. Translating gives CASSPRGLNTEAFL.

The V and J genes are TRBV7-6 and TRBJ1-1; 7 nucleotides align to TRBD1. Unmatched junction bases numbered 3, after V lost 1 base and J lost 1 base. Germline V lookup: CDR1 SGHVS, CDR2 FNYEAQ. This CDR3 is 15 amino acids long. CDR3 bases: TGTGCCAGCAGCTTAGAGCGGGACAGGAACACTGAAGCTTTCTTT. It codes for CASSLERDRNTEAFF.

This clonotype came up many times. The chain uses TRBV7-2 and TRBJ2-7; TRBD1 matches 7 bases. Trimming cost V 4 bases and J 5 bases; bases outside gene matches: 5. The CDR3 contains 13 residues. The germline CDR1 and CDR2 sequences are SGHTA and FQGNSA. DNA of the CDR3: TGTGCCAGCAGCTGGGACAGTATGGACGAGCAGTACTTC. Its translation is CASSWDSMDEQYF.

Within the sample, this clonotype is medium-sized. The V gene is TRBV28, the J gene TRBJ1-5; possible D gene TRBD1, 5 bases. V was clipped by 0 bases and J by 7 bases, with 10 bases between them. CDR1 MDHEN and CDR2 SYDVKM come from the germline V gene. The CDR3 is 14 residues long. The CDR3 spells CASSLWGGGQPQHF. The CDR3 nucleotides read TGTGCCAGCAGTTTATGGGGCGGGGGACAGCCCCAGCATTTT.

The rearrangement uses TRBV5-4 and TRBJ1-2; 9 bases line up with TRBD1. Germline V CDR1 and CDR2: SGHNT, YYREEE (reference sequence). CDR3 length equals 13 residues. V trimming: 10 bases; J trimming: 2 bases; junction bases outside the gene matches: 6. The CDR3: CACTTGGNYGYTF. CDR3 DNA: TGTGCCTGTACAACAGGGGGCAACTATGGCTACACCTTC.

Here the CDR3 DNA reads TGTGCCAGCAGCTTCTCACTAGCGGGGGGCGAGAATGAGCAGTTCTTC. It translates to CASSFSLAGGENEQFF. The genes are TRBV7-6 and TRBJ2-1, with 12 nucleotides matching TRBD2. Trimming at V came to 3 bases and at J to 7 bases, leaving 7 bases not matched to a gene. Germline loops: CDR1 SGHVS, CDR2 FNYEAQ. There are 16 residues in the CDR3.

The sample holds a few counts of this clonotype. The chain carries TRBV7-6 and TRBJ1-5; D perhaps matches TRBD1 (6 bases). The germline V gene has CDR1 SGHVS and CDR2 FNYEAQ. This CDR3 has 17 residues. V lost 1 base to trimming and J lost 1 base, with 14 bases between them. CDR3 amino acids: CASSLGIGRGSNQPQHF. The CDR3 DNA reads TGTGCCAGCAGCTTAGGAATCGGCAGGGGAAGCAATCAGCCCCAGCATTTT.

Details on this clonotype: It may be a read error: a sequence one base away is much more abundant. The rearrangement uses TRBV12-3 or TRBV12-4 and TRBJ1-2, with a tentative D call TRBD1 (5 bases). Deletions cut 11 bases from V and 0 bases from J, with 19 bases between. The length of the CDR3 is 15 residues. CDR3 residues: CAGPGTANSNYGYTF. As DNA, the CDR3 is TGTGCCGGCCCAGGGACGGCCAATTCTAACTATGGCTACACCTTC.

This clonotype was counted many times. The chain carries TRBV12-3 or TRBV12-4 and TRBJ2-2, with 8 nucleotides matching TRBD2. The CDR3 extends over 17 amino acids. The V gene end was trimmed by 5 bases and the J gene end by 8 bases; junction bases not matched to a gene: 16. The CDR3 reads CASSPQGLGLEIGELFF. The CDR3 bases are TGTGCCAGCAGTCCCCAGGGACTGGGACTAGAAATAGGGGAGCTGTTTTTT.

The rearrangement uses TRBV19 and TRBJ2-1, with 9 positions matching TRBD1. V gave up 4 bases and J gave up 6 bases; unmatched junction bases: 22. CDR1 is LNHDA and CDR2 is SQIVND in the germline V gene (reference sequence). CDR3 length equals 20 residues. Here the CDR3 reads CASSKWVGQGNPAVPNEQFF. In nucleotides, the CDR3 is TGTGCCAGTAGTAAATGGGTGGGACAGGGAAATCCCGCCGTACCCAATGAGCAGTTCTTC.

The CDR3 DNA reads as TGTGCCAGCAGCCCGTTCCCAGCGGGGGGGCCTAGCACAGATACGCAGTATTTT. Translating gives CASSPFPAGGPSTDTQYF. The chain uses TRBV7-6 and TRBJ2-3; 10 positions match TRBD2. The CDR3 runs to 18 residues. After removal of 5 bases from V and 0 bases from J, the junction contained 11 bases not matched to a gene. Looked up from germline, CDR1 is SGHVS and CDR2 is FNYEAQ. The full variable domain, in which reference TRBV7-6 and TRBJ2-3 provide the parts outside the CDR3, is GAGVSQSPRYKVTKRGQDVALRCDPISGHVSLYWYRQALGQGPEFLTYFNYEAQQDKSGLPNDRFSAERPEGSISTLTIQRTEQRDSAMYRCASSPFPAGGPSTDTQYFGPGTRLTVL.